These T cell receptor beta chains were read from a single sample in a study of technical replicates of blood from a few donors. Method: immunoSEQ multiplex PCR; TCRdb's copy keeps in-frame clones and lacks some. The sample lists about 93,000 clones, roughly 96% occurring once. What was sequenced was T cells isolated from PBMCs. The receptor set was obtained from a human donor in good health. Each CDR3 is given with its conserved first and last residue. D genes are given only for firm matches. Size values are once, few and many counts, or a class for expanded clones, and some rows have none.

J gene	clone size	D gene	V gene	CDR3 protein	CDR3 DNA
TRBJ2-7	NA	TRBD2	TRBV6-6	CASAGGVSIYEQYF	TGTGCCAGTGCGGGAGGGGTGAGTATTTACGAGCAGTACTTC
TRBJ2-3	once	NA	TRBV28	CASSLCSSLF	TGTGCCAGCAGTTTATGCTCGAGTCTTTTT
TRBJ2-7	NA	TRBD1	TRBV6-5	CASSLGGTGVGEQYF	TGTGCCAGCAGTCTTGGAGGGACAGGAGTCGGCGAGCAGTACTTC
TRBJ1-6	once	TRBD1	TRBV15	CATSRDEGDRDSPLHF	TGTGCCACCAGCAGAGATGAGGGGGACAGAGATTCACCCCTCCACTTT
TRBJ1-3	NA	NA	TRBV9	CASSVGGLGNTIYF	TGTGCCAGCAGCGTAGGGGGACTAGGAAACACCATATATTTT
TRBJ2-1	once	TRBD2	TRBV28	CASSLGGLAGVWEQFF	TGTGCCAGCAGTTTGGGGGGTCTAGCGGGAGTTTGGGAGCAGTTCTTC
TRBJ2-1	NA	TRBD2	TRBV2	CASRGLWNNEQFF	TGTGCCAGCAGGGGACTATGGAACAATGAGCAGTTCTTC
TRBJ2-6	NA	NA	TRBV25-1	CASSDQGTFSGANVLTF	TGTGCCAGCAGTGACCAGGGGACCTTCTCTGGGGCCAACGTCCTGACTTTC
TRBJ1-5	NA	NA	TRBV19	CASSIASSRDRQPQHF	TGTGCCAGTAGTATAGCCAGCTCCAGGGATCGCCAGCCCCAGCATTTT
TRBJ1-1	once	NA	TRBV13	CASSPSEARTEAFF	TGTGCCAGCAGCCCCTCTGAGGCGCGGACTGAAGCTTTCTTT
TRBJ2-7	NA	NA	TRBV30	CAWTKGAGDSYEQYF	TGTGCCTGGACCAAGGGCGCCGGGGACTCCTACGAGCAGTACTTC
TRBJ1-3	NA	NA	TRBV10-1	CASSESPGGNTIYF	TGCGCCAGCAGTGAGTCGCCCGGTGGAAACACCATATATTTT
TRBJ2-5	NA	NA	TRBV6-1	CASSLGGTRIQYF	TGTGCCAGCAGTCTTGGCGGGACCAGAATTCAGTACTTC
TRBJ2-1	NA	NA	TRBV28	CASSLVSTSGQKYYNEQFF	TGTGCCAGCAGTTTAGTCAGCACGTCGGGACAAAAATACTACAATGAGCAGTTCTTC
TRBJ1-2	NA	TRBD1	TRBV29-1	CSVVQGAQGYTF	TGCAGCGTCGTACAGGGGGCGCAAGGCTACACCTTC
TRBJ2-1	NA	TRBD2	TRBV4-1	CASRLDRLAGGRGYNEQFF	TGCGCCAGCAGACTCGACCGACTAGCGGGGGGGCGGGGTTACAATGAGCAGTTCTTC
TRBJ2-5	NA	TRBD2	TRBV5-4	CASSLQGAGEETQYF	TGTGCCAGCAGCTTACAGGGAGCGGGAGAAGAGACCCAGTACTTC
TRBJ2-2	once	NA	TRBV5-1	CASSLAPNTGELFF	TGCGCCAGCAGCTTGGCCCCTAACACCGGGGAGCTGTTTTTT
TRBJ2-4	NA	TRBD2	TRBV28	CASSFRSLRGDIQYF	TGTGCCAGCAGTTTTAGGTCTCTTCGGGGGGACATTCAGTACTTC
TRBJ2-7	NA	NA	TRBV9	CASSGTGTHYEQYF	TGTGCCAGCAGCGGTACAGGGACCCACTACGAGCAGTACTTC